The 21 T cell receptor beta chains reported below all come from one sample, sequenced in a study of CD8 T cells in Susac syndrome. The RNA, roughly 0.45 to 1 ug, was put through reverse transcription using random hexamers. TCRdb fed the immunoSEQ multiplex PCR reads into MiXCR, producing one record per CDR3 protein. The data hold about 280,000 distinct CDR3 sequences, with roughly 84% observed a single time. Sequences were obtained from CD8+ T cells from PBMCs. These receptors were obtained from a human donor with multiple sclerosis.

The chain employs TRBV25-1 and TRBJ2-1; D possibly corresponds to TRBD2 (6 bases). CDR1 is MGHDK, CDR2 SYGVNS, per germline. CDR3 length: 12 residues. Trimming left V 2 bases short and J 10 bases short, with 9 bases between. The CDR3 sequence is CASSEGEAEQFF. CDR3 nucleotide sequence: TGTGCCAGCAGTGAAGGGGAGGCGGAGCAGTTCTTC.

The rearrangement uses TRBV7-9 and TRBJ1-1; TRBD1 matches at 10 bases. The CDR3 is 16 residues long. V lost 4 bases, J lost 1 base, and 6 bases stayed unmatched. Germline V gene lookup returns CDR1 SEHNR and CDR2 FQNEAQ (reference sequence). CDR3 in amino acids: CASSSDRGRTNTEAFF. The CDR3 DNA follows: TGTGCCAGCAGCTCAGACAGGGGGCGGACGAACACTGAAGCTTTCTTT.

The J gene is TRBJ2-2, the V gene TRBV27; 13 nucleotides align to TRBD2. With V trimmed by 3 bases and J by 7 bases, 8 bases remained unmatched. The CDR3 has 17 amino acids. Germline lookup yields CDR1 MNHEY and CDR2 SMNVEV (reference sequence). CDR3 coding DNA: TGTGCCAGCAGTTTTTTACTAGCGGGAGGGCCGGGCGGGGAGCTGTTTTTT. This codes for CASSFLLAGGPGGELFF.

With respect to this clonotype: The junction and the germline gene differ at one end; a read error may be behind it. The chain combines TRBV7-3 with TRBJ2-3; D is uncertain. From germline, CDR1 is SGHTA and CDR2 FQGTGA. CDR3 length: 11 residues. This CDR3 is CASRDGDTQFF. CDR3 nucleotides: TGTGCCAGCAGAGATGGAGATACGCAGTTTTTT.

The CDR3 bases are TGCGCCAGCAGCTTGAAGTTTCGGCGGGAGAACTACGAGCAGTACTTC. This gives the protein CASSLKFRRENYEQYF. The rearrangement uses TRBV5-1 and TRBJ2-7; 7 nucleotides agree with TRBD2. V was pared by 1 base and J by 3 bases, with 10 bases of the junction left unmatched. Germline lookup yields CDR1 SGHRS and CDR2 YFSETQ. The CDR3 length is 16 residues.

The chain couples TRBV7-9 to TRBJ2-7, with D perhaps matching TRBD1 (6 bases). Germline V gene sequence: CDR1 SEHNR, CDR2 FQNEAQ (reference sequence). The CDR3 sequence is 16 residues long. Between the trimmed V and J ends, which lost 2 bases and 2 bases, there was a span of 16 bases. In nucleotides, the CDR3 is TGTGCCAGCAGCTTAAATAATAAGGGGGATCCCTACGAGCAGTACTTC. Encoded protein: CASSLNNKGDPYEQYF.

J is TRBJ2-7 and V is TRBV7-9, with D unresolved. V shed 5 bases and J shed 0 bases, with 20 bases lying between them. This CDR3 contains 17 residues. CDR1 and CDR2 (germline): SEHNR, FQNEAQ (reference sequence). The CDR3 sequence is CASSPPRPLLSSYEQYF. DNA of the CDR3: TGTGCCAGCAGCCCCCCCCGACCCCTTCTTAGCTCCTACGAGCAGTACTTC.

This clonotype was seen a single time. The CDR3 coding sequence is TGTGCCAGCAGCCCCCTTGGTAGCGGGGCCTACAATGAGCAGTTCTTC. Amino acids: CASSPLGSGAYNEQFF. The V gene is TRBV4-2, the J gene TRBJ2-1; 8 nucleotides align to TRBD2. Germline V gives CDR1 LGHNA, CDR2 YNFKEQ. The CDR3 contains 16 residues. The V gene end was trimmed by 4 bases and the J gene end by 2 bases; junction bases not matched to a gene: 7.

Notes on this clonotype: One end of the junction fails to match germline, which may point to a read error. The chain joins TRBV3-1 to TRBJ1-1; 7 bases match TRBD1. Germline V gene data show CDR1 as LGHDT and CDR2 as YNNKEL (reference sequence). The CDR3 length is 16 residues. DNA for the CDR3: TGTGCCAGCAGCCAAGAGAGGGACAGTCGCAACACTGAGGCTTTCTTT. This codes for CASSQERDSRNTEAFF.

This clonotype was seen just once. The chain has TRBV9 and TRBJ2-7, with D uncertain. The CDR3 is 14 residues long. V was shortened by 1 base and J by 2 bases, with 10 bases between the two germline ends. Looked up from germline, CDR1 is SGDLS and CDR2 is YYNGEE. The CDR3 nucleotides read TGTGCCAGCAGCGTACACGGGCGTGCCTACGAGCAGTACTTC. This codes for CASSVHGRAYEQYF.

This clonotype has more than one count but fewer than ten. The J gene is TRBJ2-2, the V gene TRBV9, with 9 bases fitting TRBD1. The V gene's germline CDR1 is SGDLS and CDR2 YYNGEE. J lost 6 bases, V lost 0 bases, and 6 bases had no gene match. The CDR3 contains 16 residues. CDR3 protein: CASSVAGTGFSGELFF. The CDR3, as DNA: TGTGCCAGCAGCGTAGCCGGGACAGGGTTTTCCGGGGAGCTGTTTTTT.

This clonotype has more than one count but fewer than ten. The chain joins TRBV19 to TRBJ1-2, with 7 bases that match TRBD1. Unmatched junction bases numbered 9, after V lost 6 bases and J lost 5 bases. The CDR3 contains 14 residues. Germline CDR1 reads LNHDA; CDR2 reads SQIVND (reference sequence). DNA of the CDR3: TGTGCCAGTAGGCCCGACAGGGATTCTTATGGCTACACCTTC. Translating gives CASRPDRDSYGYTF.

In DNA, the CDR3 is TGTGCCATCAGTGAGTCGACGGAAGATGGCTACACCTTC. This codes for CAISESTEDGYTF. The chain recombines TRBV10-3 with TRBJ1-2; D unclear. Trimming left V 0 bases short and J 6 bases short, with 8 bases between. CDR1 ENHRY and CDR2 SYGVKD come from the germline V gene. This CDR3 is 13 amino acids long.

The rearrangement uses TRBV28 and TRBJ2-5, with D tentatively TRBD1 (5 bases). Trimming left V 5 bases short and J 1 base short, with 14 bases between. CDR1 and CDR2 (germline): MDHEN, SYDVKM. The CDR3 runs 15 residues. The CDR3 DNA reads TGTGCCAGCAGTGGTAGACAGAGCCTCCAAGAGACCCAGTACTTC. It is translated as CASSGRQSLQETQYF.

This chain joins TRBV7-3 and TRBJ2-3, with D tentatively TRBD1 or TRBD2 (5 bases each). Germline V CDR1 and CDR2: SGHTA, FQGTGA. Trimming took off 5 bases at V and 7 bases at J, with 19 bases between the two ends. The CDR3 loop spans 15 amino acids. The CDR3 DNA reads TGTGCCAGCAGCCTCTCGGGAACAGGTTTGAATACGCAGTATTTT. The encoded protein is CASSLSGTGLNTQYF.

The chain recombines TRBV20-1 with TRBJ2-1, with a tentative D call TRBD1 (6 bases). V lost 3 bases and J lost 0, with 12 bases in between. The germline gives CDR1 DFQATT, CDR2 SNEGSKA (reference sequence). The CDR3 totals 15 residues. As DNA, the CDR3 is TGCAGTGCTAGCGCACAGGGTTTCTCCTACAATGAGCAGTTCTTC. Protein sequence: CSASAQGFSYNEQFF.

The J gene is TRBJ1-5, the V gene TRBV11-2; D is perhaps TRBD1 (6 bases). V gave up 0 bases and J gave up 6 bases, with 12 bases separating them. The CDR3 has 15 amino acids. The germline V gene has CDR1 SGHAT and CDR2 FQNNGV. Written as DNA, the CDR3 is TGTGCCAGCAGCTTAGATCGGGACAACTTTCAGCCCCAGCATTTT. This gives the protein CASSLDRDNFQPQHF.

This clonotype was seen once. An end of the junction differs from the germline gene, which may be a read error. CDR3 sequence (DNA): TGCAGTGCCAGAGTTCCAGATACGCAGTATTTT. As protein: CSARVPDTQYF. This chain joins TRBV20-1 and TRBJ2-3; D is unclear. The CDR3 has 11 amino acids. CDR1 and CDR2 from the germline V gene are DFQATT and SNEGSKA (reference sequence).

The chain has TRBV27 and TRBJ1-2, with 10 bases lining up with TRBD1. In germline, CDR1 is MNHEY, CDR2 SMNVEV (reference sequence). The ends lost 5 bases at V and 7 bases at J; junction bases unmatched: 4. The CDR3 is 13 amino acids. Here the CDR3 reads CASSPRTGGGYTF. CDR3 bases: TGTGCCAGCAGTCCTCGGACAGGGGGTGGCTACACCTTC.

This sequence joins TRBV6-1 and TRBJ2-7; the D gene is possibly TRBD2 (7 bases). This CDR3 contains 17 residues. CDR1 is MNHNS and CDR2 is SASEGT in the germline V gene. The ends were cut back, 8 bases at V and 2 bases at J, with 25 bases in the middle. CDR3 sequence: CASLPYPRGGGPYEQYF. CDR3 DNA: TGTGCCAGCCTCCCTTACCCGAGGGGGGGAGGACCCTACGAGCAGTACTTC.

This chain uses TRBV24-1 with TRBJ2-1, with 10 bases that match TRBD2. This CDR3 comprises 14 residues. Looked up from germline, CDR1 is KGHDR and CDR2 is SFDVKD. The J segment lost 8 bases and the V segment lost 5 bases, leaving 5 bases of the junction unmatched. This CDR3 reads CATSASGRGYEQFF. CDR3 DNA sequence: TGTGCCACCAGTGCAAGCGGGAGGGGGTATGAGCAGTTCTTC.